This T cell receptor beta chain was sequenced in a study of T cells in women clearing cervical HPV infection. Study at large: Women with histologically confirmed HPV16-related CIN3 or worse, 2 with invasive cancer, served as cases. For cases, blood was sampled a median roughly 150 days after lesion detection, interquartile range about 90 to 200 days.

A word on this clone: Read coverage stops 3 residues before the CDR3 terminus; the germline J gene supplies the remainder.

This CDR3 is built from 16 residues. Germline loops: CDR1 SGHNT, CDR2 YYREEE (reference sequence). The V end was cut by 7 bases, the J end by 0 bases, with 14 bases between. Sequenced by immunoSEQ multiplex PCR; TCRdb stores in-frame clones only, minus some. The table lists tens of thousands of clones, with about 5% in the top ten. The gene calls are TRBV5-4 and TRBJ2-6, with a weak D call TRBD2 (6 bases). This TCR was sampled from a woman between 18 and 70 years old with a cervical HPV16 infection that either progressed to CIN3+ or cleared (not recorded which). Sequencing was carried out using blood buffy coat. The CDR3 protein is CASGDFPSSGANVLTF. The covered CDR3 bases are TGTGCCAGCGGGGACTTCCCTAGCTCTGGGGCCAACGTC.